Presented here are 7 T cell receptor beta chains from one specimen sequenced in a study of blood T cell repertoires in COVID-19 (dated by TCRdb to the early 2020s). Libraries were built with the immunoSEQ multiplex PCR assay. TCRdb took this table from immuneACCESS and kept in-frame rearrangements with V and J called. Such tables lack part of the clones; where checked against another copy, unresolved V genes explain under half of the gap, and the rest is unexplained. In all, the sample holds under 200,000 clones, and roughly 90% of those were seen once. Together, the top ten hold about 6.6% of the sample. The sample consisted of PBMCs or T cells enriched from blood (not recorded which). These receptor sequences come from a woman between 50 and 59 years old who had recovered from COVID-19.

The chain carries TRBV7-3 and TRBJ2-3, with 7 bases that match TRBD2. Germline CDR1 is SGHTA and CDR2 is FQGTGA. The V and J ends lost 5 bases and 1 base, in that order; junction bases with no gene match: 6. The CDR3 totals 15 residues. CDR3 nucleotides: TGTGCCAGCAGCAATGGACTAGGTGGCACAGATACGCAGTATTTT. Translating gives CASSNGLGGTDTQYF.

The CDR3 protein is CASSRGLNEKLFF. DNA for the CDR3: TGTGCCAGCAGTAGGGGGCTCAATGAAAAACTGTTTTTT. The chain is built from TRBV6-2 or TRBV6-3 and TRBJ1-4; 7 nucleotides align to TRBD1. The CDR3 extends over 13 amino acids. Germline V gene sequence: CDR1 MNHEY, CDR2 SVGEGT. V lost 5 bases to trimming and J lost 5 bases; unmatched junction nucleotides: 2.

The chain employs TRBV25-1 and TRBJ1-4; no clear D. Germline V gene sequence: CDR1 MGHDK, CDR2 SYGVNS. The CDR3 length is 13 residues. The germline V and J ends were trimmed by 2 bases and 8 bases, with 9 bases remaining between them. The CDR3: CASSEQIIEKLFF. For the CDR3, the DNA is TGTGCCAGCAGTGAACAGATCATAGAAAAACTGTTTTTT.

This clone occurred once. The chain links TRBV6-2 or TRBV6-3 to TRBJ2-7, with D tentatively TRBD2 (5 bases). Trimming removed 5 bases at V and 4 bases at J, with 21 bases between. Germline CDR1 is MNHEY and CDR2 is SVGEGT. CDR3 length: 16 residues. This CDR3 is CASSKDSVGILYEQYF. The CDR3 bases are TGTGCCAGCAGTAAGGACTCCGTCGGGATCCTATACGAGCAGTACTTC.

This clone was counted a single time. The chain joins TRBV5-4 to TRBJ2-3; a possible D gene is TRBD2 (6 bases). Germline CDR1 and CDR2: SGHNT and YYREEE (reference sequence). The CDR3 is 14 residues long. Trimming stripped 4 bases from V and 2 bases from J, with 11 bases between. Written as DNA, the CDR3 is TGTGCCAGCAGCCTGAGGACTATCACAGATACGCAGTATTTT. Amino acids: CASSLRTITDTQYF.

This chain uses TRBV7-9 with TRBJ2-3, with 9 nucleotides matching TRBD2. Per germline, CDR1 SEHNR and CDR2 FQNEAQ (reference sequence). CDR3 size: 15 residues. J lost 6 bases, V lost 5 bases, and 9 bases had no gene match. CDR3 loop: CASSPPAGGSDTQYF. CDR3 sequence (DNA): TGTGCCAGCAGCCCCCCAGCGGGGGGTTCGGATACGCAGTATTTT.

This clone is a singleton in its sample. This chain joins TRBV19 and TRBJ1-2; 8 bases map to TRBD1. The junction had 11 bases not matched to a gene; V was cut back by 7 bases and J by 4 bases. Germline V lookup: CDR1 LNHDA, CDR2 SQIVND (reference sequence). The CDR3 totals 15 residues. In DNA, the CDR3 is TGTGCCAGTAAAACGCAGGGGGCGCCGACCTATGGCTACACCTTC. This codes for CASKTQGAPTYGYTF. Using reference TRBV19 and TRBJ1-2 for the parts outside the CDR3, the full variable domain is DGGITQSPKYLFRKEGQNVTLSCEQNLNHDAMYWYRQDPGQGLRLIYYSQIVNDFQKGDIAEGYSVSREKKESFPLTVTSAQKNPTAFYLCASKTQGAPTYGYTFGSGTRLTVV.